Listed here are 6 T cell receptor beta chains from one sample, sequenced in a study of spatial heterogeneity in lung cancer. The time point is: sample taken at primary tumor resection. No cells were sorted before sequencing. The whole RNA sequenced was extracted from tumor, nontumor lung or frozen PBMC. TCRdb re-derived calls from the 5' RACE reads in MiXCR, one entry per CDR3 protein. Here the sample spans about 26,000 distinct CDR3 sequences, about 13% being singletons. The sample in question was PBMCs, obtained at surgery. The receptors shown here come from a female donor with early-stage non-small cell lung cancer.

This clonotype was counted ten times or more. The chain joins TRBV18 to TRBJ1-2; 12 bases map to TRBD1. V trimming: 8 bases; J trimming: 5 bases; junction bases outside the gene matches: 9. The CDR3 consists of 15 residues. Germline V gives CDR1 KGHSH, CDR2 LQKENI. The CDR3 nucleotides read TGTGCCAGCGACGGGACAGGGGGCGAGGGTTATGGCTACACCTTC. Translating gives CASDGTGGEGYGYTF. The full variable domain, completed using reference TRBV18 and TRBJ1-2, is NAGVMQNPRHLVRRRGQEARLRCSPMKGHSHVYWYRQLPEEGLKFMVYLQKENIIDESGMPKERFSAEFPKEGPSILRIQQVVRGDSAAYFCASDGTGGEGYGYTFGSGTRLTVV.

This clonotype was counted at least ten times. The chain uses TRBV29-1 and TRBJ1-4, with 8 bases lining up with TRBD1. The V gene end was trimmed by 6 bases and the J gene end by 6 bases; junction bases not matched to a gene: 3. The CDR3 is 12 amino acids. Germline lookup yields CDR1 SQVTM and CDR2 ANQGSEA. The CDR3: CSVGTGDEKLFF. The CDR3 nucleotides are TGCAGCGTAGGGACAGGAGATGAAAAACTGTTTTTT.

In this sample, this clonotype turned up many times. This chain connects TRBV4-3 to TRBJ2-7, with D uncertain. This CDR3 has 15 residues. Trimming cost V 2 bases and J 0 bases, with 11 bases left between them. The germline gives CDR1 LGHNA, CDR2 YSLEER. The CDR3 DNA reads TGCGCCAGCAGCCAAAGCTCCCGGTCCTCCTACGAGCAGTACTTC. It specifies CASSQSSRSSYEQYF.

This clonotype was detected ten times or more. The chain has TRBV12-5 and TRBJ2-3, with 8 bases lining up with TRBD1. The CDR3 consists of 19 residues. The V and J ends lost 2 bases and 2 bases, in that order; junction bases with no gene match: 15. CDR1 and CDR2 from the germline V gene are LGHNT and FRNRAP. CDR3 residues: CASGLLHPQGELYTDTQYF. The DNA for the CDR3 is TGTGCTAGTGGTTTGTTACACCCACAGGGGGAACTATACACAGATACGCAGTATTTT.

This clonotype has at least ten counts. V usage is TRBV5-5 and J usage is TRBJ1-6, with unresolved D. Trimming took 1 base from V and 6 from J, leaving 11 bases between them. Germline loops: CDR1 SGHKS, CDR2 YYEKEE (reference sequence). CDR3 length equals 15 residues. The CDR3 DNA follows: TGTGCCAGCAGCTTGAGCGGGCAGATTAATTCACCCCTCCACTTT. Translating it yields CASSLSGQINSPLHF.

This clonotype was seen many times. The rearrangement joins TRBV6-6 to TRBJ1-1; tentatively, D is TRBD1 (6 bases). Trimming stripped 7 bases from V and 5 bases from J, with 17 bases between. CDR1 is MNHNY, CDR2 SVGAGI, per germline (reference sequence). The CDR3 is 14 residues long. The CDR3, as DNA: TGTGCCAGCATCCCGGGGGGGGCTGGGACTGAAGCTTTCTTT. It is translated as CASIPGGAGTEAFF.